This T cell receptor (beta chain) comes out of a study of cytomegalovirus exposure and HLA in healthy donors (dated by TCRdb to 2017 to 2019). About the full investigation: According to an earlier analysis of a few hundred of the donors, about 190 million T cells yielded 117 million unique TCR beta sequences and approximately 280 Gb of sequence data. About 310 gigabases of sequencing data and around 87 million unique TCR sequences were included in an early release covering under 650 HLA-typed donors. Among the approximately 430 genotyped donors, approximately 81% belonged to the genetic ancestry cluster associated with self-reported Caucasian donors. The study aimed to test whether cataloging public T cell receptors could reveal signatures of past pathogen exposure. Using immunosequencing, the study profiled T cell repertoires from 640 or so subjects and related those repertoires to cytomegalovirus serostatus. In addition to the first cohort of roughly 670 subjects, a separate validation cohort of approximately 130 different subjects was used. To predict cytomegalovirus infection status, the study brought together high-throughput TCR immunosequencing, statistical association of individual TCRs with disease status, and machine learning. A later analysis re-examined previously published TCR beta repertoires from about 670 donors and added high-resolution HLA genotyping to investigate patterns of TCR occurrence. Rather than drawing on any new phenotypic data, the later analysis identified candidate immune exposures from TCR beta sequences and the way those sequences occurred across donors. To decide whether each TCR beta V gene segment behaved as functional or pseudogenic, an earlier analysis of several hundred of the donors relied on high-throughput TCR beta sequencing. Donor age, sex, ethnicity and CMV serostatus were compiled alongside the repertoire data. Genome-wide SNP genotypes for about 55% of the roughly 670 donors were used in a later genetic analysis, which treated that subset as a discovery cohort. Every repertoire in the discovery cohort had been generated on one and the same sequencing platform. HLA typing included class I and class II loci at four-digit resolution. Typing coverage differed by locus: A, B, C, DRB1 and DQB1 were typed in about 620-630 donors, DQA1 in about 500, DPA1 in around 580, and DPB1 in 400 to 490. Five DR-DQ haplotypes were treated as single units for association and clustering because of strong linkage in the cohort. Across roughly 420 genotyped donors of the cohort, an average of about 240,000 unique TCR beta nucleotide sequences per donor were sequenced, and roughly 17% of those sequences were non-productive. General findings and caveats noted by the study authors: In vitro tests confirmed that a few of the cytomegalovirus-associated TCR beta chains recognize cytomegalovirus antigens. The classifier was reported to diagnose cytomegalovirus status with high specificity and sensitivity in both the original and validation cohorts. Linkage disequilibrium might explain the correlated functional status among segregating V segments, but an unknown experimental factor could not be ruled out. In a later analysis, most CMV-associated TCR beta chains were found to appear HLA-restricted, with HLA associations seemingly driven largely by CMV exposure. Because counts were too low, some 17 rarely observed V segments, including chromosome 9 orphons, were excluded from the earlier analysis of around 640 of the donors. Some IMGT-functional V segments, including TRBV6-2 and TRBV6-3, could not be distinguished by the 87-base-pair reads and were therefore excluded. Because some donors lacked HLA typing at each locus, the association tests relied only on the typed subset. Specific HLA alleles were associated with 18,000 or so TCR beta sequences at a false discovery rate of 0.05 in a later analysis. The presence/absence analyses assumed that sequencing depth was roughly uniform across donors, and that assumption may not be true. In the study, approximately 160 TCR beta chains were listed as associated with cytomegalovirus. In a later genetic analysis, a missense DCLRE1C variant was associated with V-gene and J-gene trimming of TCR beta chains, and the association was replicated in an independent cohort. When HLA alleles, especially DR and DQ, strongly co-occurred, TCR associations were difficult to assign to individual alleles. Broadly in line with IMGT annotations, most TCR beta V segments showed up in productive rearrangements about 90% or about 30% of the time in an earlier analysis of several hundred of the donors. A cluster of highly shared sequence variants was judged likely to be a technical artifact of the sequencing pipeline. In a later analysis, HLA-associated TCR beta chains showed more clonal expansion and lower generation probabilities than non-associated chains that were equally common. While some public TCRs were present in many individuals, most TCR sequences turned up only very rarely across donors. In a later analysis, TCR association rates were found to vary across HLA loci, with the most associated TCRs seen for DRB1 alleles and the fewest for HLA-C alleles. Immune exposure information for the cohort was limited to CMV serostatus. This cohort had only TCR beta chains sequenced, and the lack of alpha or paired-chain data limited which features could be detected. A further reported finding was that TCR beta sequences accurately predicted the HLA-A and HLA-B alleles for most subjects in the first cohort. Several of the top co-occurrence clusters appeared to be linked to parvovirus B19, influenza, CMV and Epstein-Barr virus, according to a later analysis. A later genetic analysis reported fewer N-insertions in productive TCRs among donors in an Asian-associated ancestry cluster than the approximately 670-donor mean. The authors suggested that the approach could potentially be extended to other disease states and immunological phenotypes.

Preparation of the library involved the immunoSEQ multiplex PCR assay. A mixture of 60 forward primers for TCR Vbeta segments and 13 reverse primers for TCR Jbeta segments was used in the multiplex PCR. The CDR3 region of rearranged TCR beta genes was amplified from genomic DNA by a multiplex PCR assay. The Illumina HiSeq System was used to sequence the amplified TCR beta libraries as 87-base-pair reads. The study's processing was this. In a later analysis, 80 million or so unique TCR beta chains were counted across the 500 to 850 repertoires, and roughly 10 million of these chains were shared by at least two donors. A nearest-neighbor algorithm error-corrected the raw reads and collapsed the reads into unique sequences, merging closely related sequences to remove PCR and sequencing errors. CDR3 sequences were aligned to IMGT reference sequences to assign V, D and J gene segments. For a sequence to be retained, a match of at least six nucleotides to both a V gene segment and a J gene segment was required. A rearrangement counted as productive if the CDR3 had no stop codons and remained in frame with V and J, and every other rearrangement counted as non-productive. CDR3 was defined according to IMGT convention as the region running from the second conserved V-encoded cysteine to the conserved J-encoded phenylalanine. The earlier analysis of about 590 of the donors excluded sequences that lacked an unambiguous match to a single V gene segment. In an earlier analysis of more than 500 of the donors, a V segment was called functional when productive rearrangements were above 56.7%, and segregating when the standard deviation between donors exceeded 5%. A statistical classification framework was developed to diagnose cytomegalovirus status using the catalog of TCR beta chain sequences. In a later analysis, V and J genes were assigned by comparing TCR nucleotide sequences against IMGT/GENE-DB human TR gene sequences. In a later analysis, CDR3 sequences and most-parsimonious VDJ recombination scenarios were assigned using the TCRdist pipeline. A later analysis defined each TCR beta chain by its CDR3 amino acid sequence plus V-gene family, and excluded reads lacking a unique V-gene family. A later analysis removed 550 to 650 highly shared, low-generation-probability nucleotide sequences to deal with suspected cross-contamination and a sequencing artifact. A later analysis calculated a clonal expansion index for each public chain from normalized within-repertoire ranks of inferred template counts. In a later analysis, generation probabilities were computed with a VDJ recombination model fitted to out-of-frame rearrangements, and the resulting probabilities were checked against IGoR. In a later analysis, hypergeometric tests were used to score TCR-TCR, TCR-HLA and TCR-CMV co-occurrence, with a repertoire-size bias correction applied to TCR pairs. To estimate false discovery rates, a later analysis permuted the HLA or CMV assignments 20 times. In a later analysis, co-occurring TCRs were grouped using DBSCAN, and TCRdist sequence similarity was added for clustering within HLA-allele-positive subsets. Repertoires with fewer than 30,000 or more than 120,000 public chains, plus five repertoires with anomalous nucleotide sharing, were excluded from co-occurrence clustering. As stored in TCRdb, this immuneACCESS dataset retains in-frame rearrangements with V and J assigned. A fraction of the clones does not appear; measured against another copy, unresolved V genes explain less than half of the discrepancy, and the remainder lacks a known reason. For V, J and clone size, that table is used; D and trimming come from the DNA. The table for this sample lists about 200,000 clones; roughly 80% of them were counted only once. The biggest ten clones account for about 3% of the sample.

V is trimmed back by 4 bases and J by 9 bases, and the junction contains 7 bases that no gene match accounts for. The cysteine opens and the phenylalanine closes a CDR3 of 14 amino acids. Only the CDR3 DNA is retained, 42 bases long and in frame from the first base. CDR1 MRHNA and CDR2 SNTAGT are derived from the germline V gene. There are a few counts of this clone. The antigen it binds to is not known. Base qualities are not provided; no much larger clone lies one nucleotide away. The cohort comprised some 680 healthy bone marrow donors. All cohort members were sampled while nominally healthy, although unrecorded immune exposures were likely present. The donor was CMV seronegative and belonged to the group of 352 seronegative cohort members. Every donor gave a peripheral blood sample, and the peripheral blood mononuclear cells from that sample were used for TCR beta sequencing. The Qiagen DNeasy Blood Extraction Kit was used to extract genomic DNA from the blood cell samples.

The rearrangement joined TRBV6-4 to TRBJ2-1, with TRBD2 matching 9 junction bases. Source material: PBMCs. This receptor was obtained from a man aged 25-45 years in good health and CMV-seronegative. For the CDR3, the sequence is CASSVTAGGFEQFF. The DNA sequence is as follows: TGTGCCAGCAGTGTAACAGCGGGGGGTTTTGAGCAGTTCTTC.